The TCR beta chain under discussion was sequenced for a study of monozygotic twins with inflammatory bowel disease. Study results and limitations: Discordant twins showed the same repertoire similarity as concordant twins, possibly from limited power.

CDR3 length equals 16 residues. The germline gives CDR1 SGHRS, CDR2 YFSETQ. TCR libraries each used about 3.5 ug of total RNA. Each of TCRalpha and TCRbeta cDNA went through two nested PCRs, lasting around 15 and 10 cycles. After re-calling the 5' RACE reads, TCRdb lists one entry per CDR3 protein, DNA absent. Recorded here are about 380,000 distinct CDR3 sequences; the top ten clones represent 2% to 3%. Concerning this clonotype: Its antigen remains unknown.

A roughly 2.5 ml blood sample was drawn per donor. The gene calls are TRBV5-1 and TRBJ2-1; TCRdb calls TRBD2, which cannot be checked without DNA. The sample taken for sequencing was blood. This clonotype was sampled from a human donor with ulcerative colitis or Crohn's disease, or a healthy co-twin of an affected twin (not recorded which). The CDR3 sequence is CASSLIAGLGGNEQFF.